The 22 T cell receptor beta chains given below trace back to one sample, sequenced in a study of blood T cells in healthy people across ages. A second PCR of roughly 7 to 11 cycles used a sample-barcoded 5' primer and a J-beta primer mix. TCRdb reprocessed the 5' RACE reads via MiXCR and lists one record per CDR3 protein. The data hold some 1.5 million distinct CDR3 sequences, with approximately 42% observed a single time. The sample was blood. These receptors originate from a woman between 18 and 30 years old in good health.

This clonotype was picked up a small number of times. The rearrangement links TRBV6-2 or TRBV6-3 to TRBJ1-2, with TRBD1 matching over 8 bases. J was trimmed by 4 bases and V by 2 bases; bases with no gene match: 6. CDR3 length: 15 residues. Germline V lookup: CDR1 MNHEY, CDR2 SVGEGT. The CDR3 spells CASSYRGTGTYGYTF. CDR3 DNA: TGTGCCAGCAGTTACCGGGGGACAGGCACCTATGGCTACACCTTC.

The chain is built from TRBV6-5 and TRBJ2-3; D possibly corresponds to TRBD1 (7 bases). CDR3 length equals 15 residues. The germline V gene has CDR1 MNHEY and CDR2 SVGAGI. The germline V and J ends were trimmed by 0 bases and 6 bases, with 13 bases remaining between them. The CDR3 region has the DNA TGTGCCAGCAGTTACTCGGAGGGGGCAGGGGATACGCAGTATTTT. Encoded protein: CASSYSEGAGDTQYF.

This clonotype is a singleton in its sample. A much larger clonotype is one base distant, so this may be a read error. The gene calls are TRBV6-1 and TRBJ1-4; D not resolved. There are 13 residues in the CDR3. The germline gives CDR1 MNHNS, CDR2 SASEGT. The CDR3 region is CARSERWNEKLFF. CDR3 sequence (DNA): TGTGCCCGCAGTGAAAGGTGGAATGAAAAACTGTTTTTT.

This sequence joins TRBV6-1 and TRBJ1-2, with 7 bases aligning to TRBD1. V trimming: 7 bases; J trimming: 8 bases; junction bases outside the gene matches: 13. The CDR3 is 14 amino acids. Per germline, CDR1 MNHNS and CDR2 SASEGT. Written as DNA, the CDR3 is TGTGCCAGCATGAGTGGACAGGCAGTGGCGGGCTACACCTTC. This codes for CASMSGQAVAGYTF.

This clonotype was observed at least ten times. The chain carries TRBV29-1 and TRBJ2-5, with TRBD1 identical over 9 bases. Germline V gives CDR1 SQVTM, CDR2 ANQGSEA. This CDR3 is 14 amino acids long. J gave up 0 bases and V 7 bases, and 6 bases lay outside the gene matches. The chain's CDR3 is CSAYGTGNQETQYF. CDR3 sequence (DNA): TGCAGCGCCTACGGGACAGGGAACCAAGAGACCCAGTACTTC.

The chain couples TRBV13 to TRBJ1-3, with D possibly being TRBD1 (6 bases). In germline, CDR1 is PRHDT, CDR2 FYEKMQ (reference sequence). This CDR3 contains 14 residues. Trimming removed 7 bases at V and 4 bases at J, with 14 bases between. The CDR3 sequence: CASTLGGRGNTIYF. CDR3 DNA sequence: TGTGCCAGCACTTTGGGGGGGCGCGGAAACACCATATATTTT. The whole variable domain, filled in from reference TRBV13 and TRBJ1-3, reads AAGVIQSPRHLIKEKRETATLKCYPIPRHDTVYWYQQGPGQDPQFLISFYEKMQSDKGSIPDRFSAQQFSDYHSELNMSSLELGDSALYFCASTLGGRGNTIYFGEGSWLTVV.

This clonotype was seen repeatedly, ten times or more. The chain carries TRBV4-3 and TRBJ2-7; D gene ambiguous. In germline, CDR1 is LGHNA, CDR2 YSLEER. The CDR3 is made up of 16 amino acids. Trimming stripped 0 bases from V and 0 bases from J, with 12 bases between. CDR3 sequence: CASSQEVDGHSYEQYF. Here the CDR3 DNA reads TGCGCCAGCAGCCAAGAGGTTGACGGTCACTCCTACGAGCAGTACTTC.

The chain links TRBV20-1 to TRBJ2-7; 10 nucleotides line up with TRBD2. The CDR3 length is 16 residues. Trimming at V came to 5 bases and at J to 0 bases, leaving 10 bases not matched to a gene. Germline-derived CDR1 and CDR2 are DFQATT and SNEGSKA (reference sequence). The CDR3 DNA is TGCAGTGCTCCCACTTCGGGACTAGCGCCCTCCTACGAGCAGTACTTC. Amino acid sequence: CSAPTSGLAPSYEQYF.

This clonotype was observed a few times. V and J are TRBV10-3 and TRBJ2-7, with D possibly matching TRBD2 (6 bases). Germline CDR1 is ENHRY and CDR2 is SYGVKD. The CDR3 consists of 15 residues. The germline V and J ends were trimmed by 5 bases and 0 bases, with 14 bases remaining between them. CDR3 sequence reads: CAISTTSSYSYEQYF. The CDR3 coding sequence is TGTGCCATCAGTACCACTAGCTCCTACTCCTACGAGCAGTACTTC.

The V gene is TRBV12-3 or TRBV12-4, the J gene TRBJ2-3; 8 bases fit TRBD1. V lost 7 bases and J lost 6; bases outside the gene matches: 0. The CDR3 sequence is 11 residues long. The CDR3 DNA reads TGTGCCAGCAACAGGGGGGATACGCAGTATTTT. Its protein product is CASNRGDTQYF.

V usage is TRBV20-1 and J usage is TRBJ2-5; D is perhaps TRBD2 (7 bases). The V gene's germline CDR1 is DFQATT and CDR2 SNEGSKA (reference sequence). The CDR3 extends over 13 amino acids. Trimming removed 6 bases at V and 5 bases at J, with 16 bases between. The CDR3, as DNA: TGCAGTGCCCCTGGGGGGGCCTTTGAGACCCAGTACTTC. Amino acid sequence: CSAPGGAFETQYF.

This clonotype was detected only a few times. The chain couples TRBV6-2 or TRBV6-3 to TRBJ2-7; TRBD1 aligns across 7 bases. CDR1 MNHEY and CDR2 SVGEGT come from the germline V gene. With 5 bases clipped from V and 0 bases from J, the junction kept 10 bases outside the gene matches. The CDR3 has 16 residues. The CDR3 bases are TGTGCCAGCAGTCCCAATCGGGACAGCATCTCCTACGAGCAGTACTTC. This translates into CASSPNRDSISYEQYF.

V and J are TRBV7-3 and TRBJ2-5; TRBD2 aligns across 7 bases. CDR3 length: 15 amino acids. Per the germline V gene, CDR1 is SGHTA and CDR2 is FQGTGA. Trimming removed 2 bases from V and 11 bases from J; junction bases left unmatched: 14. The CDR3: CASSLYTGGGNEQYF. The CDR3 DNA reads TGTGCCAGCAGCTTATATACGGGAGGTGGGAATGAGCAGTACTTC.

This clonotype was seen more than once but under ten times. The V call is TRBV7-8, the J call TRBJ2-1; TRBD2 might be the D (5 bases). The better agreement between TRBJ2-7 and the DNA end casts doubt on the J call. Germline lookup yields CDR1 SGHVS and CDR2 FQNEAQ. The CDR3 has 15 residues. The CDR3 DNA is TGTGCCAGCAGCTTAGTTCTAGCCCCCTACAATGAGCAGTACTTC. This encodes CASSLVLAPYNEQYF.

The J gene is TRBJ1-1, the V gene TRBV7-3, with TRBD1 matching over 8 bases. CDR3 length: 15 amino acids. The trim removed 2 bases at V and 3 bases at J, leaving 5 bases unmatched. Per the germline V gene, CDR1 is SGHTA and CDR2 is FQGTGA. Here the CDR3 DNA reads TGTGCCAGCAGCTTATCTGCCAGGGGGCACACTGAAGCTTTCTTT. It codes for CASSLSARGHTEAFF.

The chain has TRBV4-1 and TRBJ2-1, with 7 bases identical to TRBD2. The CDR3 extends over 16 amino acids. Germline V lookup: CDR1 MGHRA, CDR2 YSYEKL. Losses at the gene ends were 3 bases for V and 4 bases for J; bases not matched to a gene: 9. CDR3 nucleotide sequence: TGCGCCAGCAGCCAGGCGACTAGCCGGGCTTACAATGAGCAGTTCTTC. It yields the protein CASSQATSRAYNEQFF.

As concerns this clonotype: Compared with germline, one end of the junction differs, possibly owing to a read error. The chain carries TRBV7-6 and TRBJ1-2; no reliable D call. The V gene's germline CDR1 is SGHVS and CDR2 FNYEAQ. This CDR3 comprises 13 residues. DNA for the CDR3: TGTGCCAGCAGCTTCTCAGGATCCTATGGCTGCACCTTC. Amino acids: CASSFSGSYGCTF.

V and J are TRBV2 and TRBJ2-2; 11 positions agree with TRBD1. The length of the CDR3 is 14 residues. Germline values: CDR1 SNHLY, CDR2 FYNNEI. V lost 8 bases, J lost 6 bases, and 5 bases stayed unmatched. The CDR3 region is CASGDRGFPGELFF. CDR3 bases: TGTGCCAGCGGGGACAGGGGGTTTCCCGGGGAGCTGTTTTTT.

The V and J genes are TRBV30 and TRBJ1-1; 7 nucleotides align to TRBD1. The CDR3 totals 12 residues. The V gene's germline CDR1 is GTSNPN and CDR2 SVGIG (reference sequence). CDR3 in DNA: TGTGCGGGGGGACAGCCGAACACTGAAGCTTTCTTT. Its translation is CAGGQPNTEAFF.

The V gene is TRBV20-1, the J gene TRBJ2-1; 12 nucleotides match TRBD2. The germline CDR1 and CDR2 sequences are DFQATT and SNEGSKA (reference sequence). There are 15 residues in the CDR3. V lost 3 bases and J lost 4; bases outside the gene matches: 4. CDR3 nucleotides: TGCAGTGCTAGTAAGACTAGCGGGGGATACAATGAGCAGTTCTTC. Amino acids: CSASKTSGGYNEQFF.

This chain links TRBV5-6 with TRBJ2-3, with 9 bases fitting TRBD2. The germline V gene has CDR1 SGHDT and CDR2 YYEEEE. The CDR3 sequence is 16 residues long. The junction had 8 bases not matched to a gene; V was cut back by 2 bases and J by 4 bases. The CDR3 coding sequence is TGTGCCAGCAGCTTTGAGGGCGGGGGGGTTGCAGATACGCAGTATTTT. It is translated as CASSFEGGGVADTQYF.

This clonotype was picked up one time. The CDR3 here is CSVLGLGYTF. In DNA form, the CDR3 reads TGCAGCGTTCTGGGACTCGGCTACACCTTC. The chain has TRBV29-1 and TRBJ1-2, with D perhaps TRBD1 (5 bases). CDR1 is SQVTM and CDR2 is ANQGSEA in the germline V gene. Trimming left V 5 bases short and J 8 bases short, with 9 bases between. The CDR3 extends over 10 amino acids.